This paragraph covers one T cell receptor beta chain sequence. Its antigen is unidentified. Method: immunoSEQ multiplex PCR; TCRdb's copy keeps in-frame clones and lacks some. This sample carries tens of thousands of clones, over 85% of them seen once, and the ten largest clones take around 5.4%. The CDR3 spans 16 residues. With 4 bases removed from V and 4 bases from J, the gap between germline ends came to 17 bases. Germline CDR1 LNHDA, CDR2 SQIVND (reference sequence). This record belongs to a study of human thymus T cells. Whole-study findings and limits: Repertoires from thymus and blood appeared to show biased V and J gene usage.

Among the donors, all were healthy Finnish infants having corrective surgery for congenital heart defects. A roughly 0.45-1 mL peripheral blood aliquot was taken intraoperatively from four of eight donors. No fixed cell number was used; all available blood leukocytes supplied DNA. The sequenced material came from blood. The TCR originated in a boy under two years old with a congenital heart defect but otherwise immunologically healthy. This chain uses TRBV19 with TRBJ2-1; D is possibly TRBD2 (6 bases). CDR3 coding DNA: TGTGCCAGTAGTAGATTTGGGCTAGCGCTGTACAATGAGCAGTTCTTC. It codes for CASSRFGLALYNEQFF.